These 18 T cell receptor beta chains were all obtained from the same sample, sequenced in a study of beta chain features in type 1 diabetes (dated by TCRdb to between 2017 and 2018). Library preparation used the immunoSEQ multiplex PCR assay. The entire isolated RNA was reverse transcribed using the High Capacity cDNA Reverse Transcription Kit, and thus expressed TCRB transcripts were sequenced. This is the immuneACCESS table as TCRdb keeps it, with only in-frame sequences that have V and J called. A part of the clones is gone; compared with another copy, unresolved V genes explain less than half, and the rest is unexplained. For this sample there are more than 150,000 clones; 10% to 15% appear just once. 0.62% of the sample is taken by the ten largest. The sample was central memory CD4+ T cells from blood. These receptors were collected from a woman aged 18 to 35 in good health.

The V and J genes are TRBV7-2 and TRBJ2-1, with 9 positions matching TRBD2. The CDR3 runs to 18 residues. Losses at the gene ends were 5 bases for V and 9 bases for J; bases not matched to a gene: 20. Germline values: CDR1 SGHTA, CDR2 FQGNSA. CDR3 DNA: TGTGCCAGCAGCGCCCCCCGGAAGACTAGCGGCCTAGGCAGTGAGCAGTTCTTC. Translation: CASSAPRKTSGLGSEQFF.

The CDR3 protein is CALLPGLAYEQYF. The CDR3 nucleotides are TGTGCCCTGTTACCGGGACTAGCCTACGAGCAGTACTTC. The chain couples TRBV30 to TRBJ2-5, with TRBD2 matching over 8 bases. The J call may be faulty, since TRBJ2-7 better matches the DNA end. The CDR3 is made up of 13 amino acids. Germline CDR1 and CDR2: GTSNPN and SVGIG (reference sequence).

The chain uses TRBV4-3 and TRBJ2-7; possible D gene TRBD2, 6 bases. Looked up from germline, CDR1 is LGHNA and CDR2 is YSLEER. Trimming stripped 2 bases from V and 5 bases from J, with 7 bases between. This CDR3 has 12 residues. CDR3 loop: CASSQRGNEQYF. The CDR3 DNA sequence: TGCGCCAGCAGCCAACGGGGGAACGAGCAGTACTTC.

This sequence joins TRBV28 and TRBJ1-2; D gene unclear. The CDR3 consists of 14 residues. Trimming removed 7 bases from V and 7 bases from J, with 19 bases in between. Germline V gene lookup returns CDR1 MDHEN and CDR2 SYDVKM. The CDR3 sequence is CASKGREVGSGYTF. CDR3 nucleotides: TGTGCCAGCAAAGGACGGGAAGTGGGGAGTGGCTACACCTTC.

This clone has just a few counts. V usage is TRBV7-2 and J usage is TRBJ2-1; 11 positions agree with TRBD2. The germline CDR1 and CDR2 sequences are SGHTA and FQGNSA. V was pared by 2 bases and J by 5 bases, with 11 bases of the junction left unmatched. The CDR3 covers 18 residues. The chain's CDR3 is CASSLRSASGRIDNEQFF. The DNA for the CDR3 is TGTGCCAGCAGCTTAAGGTCGGCTAGCGGGAGGATAGACAATGAGCAGTTCTTC. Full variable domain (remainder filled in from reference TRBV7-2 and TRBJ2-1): GAGVSQSPSNKVTEKGKDVELRCDPISGHTALYWYRQSLGQGLEFLIYFQGNSAPDKSGLPSDRFSAERTGGSVSTLTIQRTQQEDSAVYLCASSLRSASGRIDNEQFFGPGTRLTVL.

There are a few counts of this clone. The CDR3 sequence is CASSPYYRSLNTEAFF. In nucleotides, the CDR3 is TGTGCCAGCAGTCCCTATTACAGATCTTTGAACACTGAAGCTTTCTTT. The J gene is TRBJ1-1, the V gene TRBV25-1; D uncertain. In germline, CDR1 is MGHDK, CDR2 SYGVNS. CDR3 length: 16 amino acids. Trimming stripped 5 bases from V and 0 bases from J, with 16 bases between.

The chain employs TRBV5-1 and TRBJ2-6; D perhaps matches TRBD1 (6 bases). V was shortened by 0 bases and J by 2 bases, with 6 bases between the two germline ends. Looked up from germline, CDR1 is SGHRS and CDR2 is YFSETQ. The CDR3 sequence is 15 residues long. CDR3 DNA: TGCGCCAGCAGCTTGGACAGGGCTGGGGCCAACGTCCTGACTTTC. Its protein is CASSLDRAGANVLTF. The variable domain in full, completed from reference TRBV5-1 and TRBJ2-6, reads KAGVTQTPRYLIKTRGQQVTLSCSPISGHRSVSWYQQTPGQGLQFLFEYFSETQRNKGNFPGRFSGRQFSNSRSEMNVSTLELGDSALYLCASSLDRAGANVLTFGAGSRLTVL.

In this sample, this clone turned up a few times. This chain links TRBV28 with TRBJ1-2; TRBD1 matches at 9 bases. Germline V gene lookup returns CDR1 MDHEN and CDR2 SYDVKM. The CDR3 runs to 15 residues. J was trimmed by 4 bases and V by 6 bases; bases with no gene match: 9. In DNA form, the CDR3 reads TGTGCCAGCAGATACAGGGACAGGGAGTTCTATGGCTACACCTTC. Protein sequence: CASRYRDREFYGYTF.

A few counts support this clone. The CDR3 DNA sequence: TGTGCCAGCAGCTTGCTTGGCGGGAGGCCTGCTGGGGCCAACGTCCTGACTTTC. Translation: CASSLLGGRPAGANVLTF. The chain joins TRBV7-2 to TRBJ2-6; the match to TRBD2 covers 8 bases. Germline V gene lookup returns CDR1 SGHTA and CDR2 FQGNSA. After removal of 3 bases from V and 2 bases from J, the junction contained 9 bases not matched to a gene. The CDR3 length is 18 residues.

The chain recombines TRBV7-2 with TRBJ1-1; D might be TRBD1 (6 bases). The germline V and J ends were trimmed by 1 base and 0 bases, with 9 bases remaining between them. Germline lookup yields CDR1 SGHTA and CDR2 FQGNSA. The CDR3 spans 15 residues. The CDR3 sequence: CASSLGTVMNTEAFF. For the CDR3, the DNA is TGTGCCAGCAGCTTAGGGACAGTCATGAACACTGAAGCTTTCTTT.

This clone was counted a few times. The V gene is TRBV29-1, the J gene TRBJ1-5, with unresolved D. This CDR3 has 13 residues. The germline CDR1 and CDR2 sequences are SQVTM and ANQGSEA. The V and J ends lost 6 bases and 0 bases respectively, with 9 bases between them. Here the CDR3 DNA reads TGCAGCGTCAGGACTGATAGCAATCAGCCCCAGCATTTT. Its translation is CSVRTDSNQPQHF.

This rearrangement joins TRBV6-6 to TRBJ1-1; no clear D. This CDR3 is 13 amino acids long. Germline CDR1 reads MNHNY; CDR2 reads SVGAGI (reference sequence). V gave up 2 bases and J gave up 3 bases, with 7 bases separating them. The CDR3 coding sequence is TGTGCCAGCAGTTACGGGCAGGACACTGAAGCTTTCTTT. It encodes CASSYGQDTEAFF.

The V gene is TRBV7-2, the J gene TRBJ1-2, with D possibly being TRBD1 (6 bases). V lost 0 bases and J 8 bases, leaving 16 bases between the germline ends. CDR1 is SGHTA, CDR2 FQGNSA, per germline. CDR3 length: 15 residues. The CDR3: CASSLAQTGFGGYTF. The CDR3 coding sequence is TGTGCCAGCAGCTTAGCCCAAACAGGGTTCGGCGGCTACACCTTC. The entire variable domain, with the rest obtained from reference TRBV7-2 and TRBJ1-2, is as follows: GAGVSQSPSNKVTEKGKDVELRCDPISGHTALYWYRQSLGQGLEFLIYFQGNSAPDKSGLPSDRFSAERTGGSVSTLTIQRTQQEDSAVYLCASSLAQTGFGGYTFGSGTRLTVV.

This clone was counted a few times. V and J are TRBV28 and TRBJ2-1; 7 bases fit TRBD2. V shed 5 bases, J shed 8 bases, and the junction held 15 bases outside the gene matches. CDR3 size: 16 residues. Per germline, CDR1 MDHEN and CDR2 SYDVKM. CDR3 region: CASSTHGLAAAYEQFF. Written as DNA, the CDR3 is TGTGCCAGCAGTACTCACGGGCTAGCGGCGGCGTATGAGCAGTTCTTC.

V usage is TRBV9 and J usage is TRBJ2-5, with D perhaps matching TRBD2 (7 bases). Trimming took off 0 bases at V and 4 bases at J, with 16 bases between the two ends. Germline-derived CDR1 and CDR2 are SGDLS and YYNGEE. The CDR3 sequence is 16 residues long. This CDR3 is CASSVGTRGGGETQYF. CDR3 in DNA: TGTGCCAGCAGCGTAGGCACGAGGGGAGGGGGAGAGACCCAGTACTTC.

The CDR3, as DNA: TGTGCCAGCAGCTACACCGGGACAGGGGGTTCGTACGAGCAGTACTTC. Translation: CASSYTGTGGSYEQYF. V gene TRBV6-5 combines with J gene TRBJ2-7; 11 positions agree with TRBD1. Germline V gene sequence: CDR1 MNHEY, CDR2 SVGAGI. CDR3 length: 16 residues. Trimming removed 6 bases from V and 4 bases from J; junction bases left unmatched: 11.

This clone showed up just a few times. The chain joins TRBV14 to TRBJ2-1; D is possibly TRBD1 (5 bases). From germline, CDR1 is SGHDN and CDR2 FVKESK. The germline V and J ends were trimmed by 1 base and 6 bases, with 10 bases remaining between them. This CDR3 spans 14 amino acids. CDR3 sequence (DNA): TGTGCCAGCAGCCAAGCTAAGGGGTTCAATGAGCAGTTCTTC. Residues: CASSQAKGFNEQFF.

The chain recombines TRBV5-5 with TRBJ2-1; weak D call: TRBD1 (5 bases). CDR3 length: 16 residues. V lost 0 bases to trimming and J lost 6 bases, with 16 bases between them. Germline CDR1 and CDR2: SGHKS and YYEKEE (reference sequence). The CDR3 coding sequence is TGTGCCAGCAGCTTGGCGGTGGGCAGGGTGAGCAATGAGCAGTTCTTC. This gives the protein CASSLAVGRVSNEQFF.